These T cell receptor beta chains were read from a single sample in a study of T-cell memory formation after mild COVID-19. TCRdb re-called the 5' RACE reads through MiXCR, storing one row per CDR3 protein. In the table there are roughly 220,000 distinct CDR3 sequences, 9.5% to 10% of which are singletons. Sequenced material: PBMCs or a T cell subset sorted from them (not recorded which). All receptors come from a man between 18 and 35 years old who had mild COVID-19 (a few samples of this study predate the infection). Cell type and time point are not known. Each CDR3 is given with its conserved first and last residue. D genes are given only for firm matches. Clone size is not always given. Where it is, it says once, few, many or a class for expanded clones.

TRBJ1-5 | TRBD1 | NA | TRBV20-1 | CSAVQGDQPQHF | TGCAGTGCTGTACAGGGGGATCAGCCCCAGCATTTT
TRBJ2-3 | TRBD1 | many | TRBV6-2/TRBV6-3 | CASSYSMDRHTDTQYF | TGTGCCAGCAGTTACTCGATGGACAGGCACACAGATACGCAGTATTTT
TRBJ2-3 | NA | once | TRBV25-1 | CASRERLSTDTQYF | TGTGCCAGCAGGGAGCGGCTAAGCACAGATACGCAGTATTTT
TRBJ1-5 | NA | few | TRBV20-1 | CSASPDGNQPQHF | TGCAGTGCTAGCCCGGACGGCAATCAGCCCCAGCATTTT
TRBJ2-1 | TRBD1 | few | TRBV12-3/TRBV12-4 | CASSPGQGAPNEQFF | TGTGCCAGCAGCCCTGGACAGGGGGCCCCCAATGAGCAGTTCTTC
TRBJ1-1 | NA | many | TRBV6-6 | CASRLGDTEAFF | TGTGCCAGCAGGCTCGGGGACACTGAAGCTTTCTTT
TRBJ2-1 | NA | NA | TRBV20-1 | CSARRDWYEQFF | TGCAGTGCTAGACGAGACTGGTATGAGCAGTTCTTC
TRBJ2-1 | NA | NA | TRBV3-1 | CASSPDPLAEQFF | TGTGCCAGCAGCCCCGACCCTTTGGCTGAGCAGTTCTTC
TRBJ1-1 | NA | many | TRBV7-9 | CASSTRGDTEAFF | TGTGCCAGCAGCACAAGGGGGGACACTGAAGCTTTCTTT
TRBJ2-3 | TRBD2 | many | TRBV18 | CASSPGIGTSGYTQYF | TGTGCCAGCTCTCCGGGAATAGGGACTAGCGGATATACGCAGTATTTT
TRBJ2-2 | TRBD1 | few | TRBV5-1 | CASSRDRPTGELFF | TGCGCCAGCAGCAGGGACAGGCCCACCGGGGAGCTGTTTTTT
TRBJ1-2 | NA | NA | TRBV5-4 | CASSASMGYGYTF | TGTGCCAGCAGCGCCTCGATGGGGTATGGCTACACCTTC
TRBJ1-3 | NA | NA | TRBV20-1 | CSARKSEENTIYF | TGCAGTGCTAGAAAGTCAGAGGAGAACACCATATATTTT
TRBJ1-2 | NA | few | TRBV10-3 | CAIQGTDYYGYTF | TGTGCCATCCAAGGGACGGACTATTATGGCTACACCTTC
TRBJ2-7 | TRBD1 | NA | TRBV30 | CAWNPAGGTYEQYF | TGTGCCTGGAATCCGGCAGGGGGCACCTACGAGCAGTACTTC
TRBJ2-4 | TRBD1 | few | TRBV4-2 | CASSQDRSRGLAKNIQYF | TGTGCCAGCAGCCAAGATAGGAGTAGGGGGCTAGCCAAAAACATTCAGTACTTC
TRBJ2-1 | TRBD2 | many | TRBV20-1 | CSAGGAGGTHNEQFF | TGCAGTGCTGGCGGGGCGGGGGGGACCCACAATGAGCAGTTCTTC
TRBJ2-7 | NA | NA | TRBV29-1 | CSVVVGGFEQYF | TGCAGCGTCGTCGTCGGGGGATTCGAGCAGTACTTC
TRBJ2-5 | TRBD2 | NA | TRBV28 | CASTDGEGPQETQYF | TGTGCCAGCACTGATGGGGAGGGTCCCCAAGAGACCCAGTACTTC
TRBJ2-2 | NA | NA | TRBV2 | CASRMYRDGGELFF | TGTGCCAGCAGGATGTATAGGGACGGCGGGGAGCTGTTTTTT
TRBJ1-4 | NA | few | TRBV9 | CASSVTANEKLFF | TGTGCCAGCAGCGTAACCGCTAATGAAAAACTGTTTTTT
TRBJ1-1 | NA | few | TRBV18 | CASSPQTGLGNTEAFF | TGTGCCAGCTCACCACAAACAGGGCTGGGTAACACTGAAGCTTTCTTT
TRBJ1-6 | NA | NA | TRBV11-2 | CASAKGFYSPLHF | TGTGCCAGTGCGAAAGGGTTTTATTCACCCCTCCACTTT
TRBJ2-1 | NA | many | TRBV2 | CASTLNWGFSYNEQFF | TGTGCCAGCACCTTAAATTGGGGGTTCTCCTACAATGAGCAGTTCTTC
TRBJ2-4 | NA | NA | TRBV12-3/TRBV12-4 | CASSLLGLAKNIQYF | TGTGCCAGCAGTCTTCTGGGGTTAGCCAAAAACATTCAGTACTTC
TRBJ1-3 | NA | NA | TRBV9 | CASSVGDSGNTIYF | TGTGCCAGCAGCGTAGGAGACTCTGGAAACACCATATATTTT
TRBJ2-2 | NA | few | TRBV18 | CASSPPGTLVNTGELFF | TGTGCCAGCTCACCACCGGGGACACTCGTTAACACCGGGGAGCTGTTTTTT
TRBJ1-1 | NA | once | TRBV6-5 | CASSDRSTEAFF | TGTGCCAGCAGCGACAGGTCGACTGAAGCTTTCTTT
TRBJ2-3 | NA | few | TRBV5-1 | CASSSSRGLVTDTQYF | TGCGCCAGCAGCTCCAGCAGGGGCCTAGTCACAGATACGCAGTATTTT
TRBJ1-6 | NA | few | TRBV7-3 | CASSLRAIYNSPLHF | TGTGCCAGCAGCTTACGGGCCATATATAATTCACCCCTCCACTTT
TRBJ1-5 | TRBD1 | NA | TRBV6-2/TRBV6-3 | CASSSSTGDQPQHF | TGTGCCAGCAGTTCCTCGACAGGGGATCAGCCCCAGCATTTT
TRBJ1-1 | NA | few | TRBV3-1 | CASSQGLGFTEAFF | TGTGCCAGCAGCCAAGGGCTGGGGTTTACTGAAGCTTTCTTT
TRBJ2-5 | NA | few | TRBV11-2 | CASSLEPQGAGTQYF | TGTGCCAGCAGCTTAGAACCACAGGGAGCTGGGACCCAGTACTTC
TRBJ2-3 | NA | NA | TRBV4-2 | CASSQDGKDTQYF | TGTGCCAGCAGCCAAGACGGGAAGGATACGCAGTATTTT
TRBJ1-2 | NA | few | TRBV7-2 | CASSPQELPQHYGYTF | TGTGCCAGCAGCCCCCAGGAACTCCCACAGCACTATGGCTACACCTTC
TRBJ2-3 | NA | NA | TRBV7-2 | CASSPTEDTQYF | TGTGCCAGCAGCCCCACGGAAGATACGCAGTATTTT